These T cell receptor beta chains were read from a single sample in a study of T-cell memory formation after mild COVID-19. TCRdb itself ran the 5' RACE reads through MiXCR, one entry per CDR3 protein. The table records 250,000 to 350,000 distinct CDR3 sequences, 13% to 15% of them present only once. Input material: PBMCs or a T cell subset sorted from them (not recorded which). Receptor source: a man younger than 35 who had mild COVID-19 (a few samples of this study predate the infection). Cell type and time point are not known. Both conserved end residues are part of each CDR3. The order of the fields is D gene, V gene, clone size, J gene, CDR3 DNA, CDR3 protein. The D gene is left open where the match is weak. The size of a clone is reported for some rows only, either as once, few or many, or as a class for expanded clones.

-	TRBV20-1	few	TRBJ1-2	TGCAGTGCTAGGGGTTATCCCTATGGCTACACCTTC	CSARGYPYGYTF
-	TRBV5-5	-	TRBJ2-7	TGTGCCAGCAGCCCTCCCCCAGGGAACTACGAGCAGTACTTC	CASSPPPGNYEQYF
TRBD1	TRBV6-2/TRBV6-3	-	TRBJ1-4	TGTGCCAGCAGAAGACCCGGACAGGGGAGAGATGAAAAACTGTTTTTT	CASRRPGQGRDEKLFF
-	TRBV14	-	TRBJ1-1	TGTGCCAGCAGTCCCATTTCGGCGAACACTGAAGCTTTCTTT	CASSPISANTEAFF
-	TRBV6-2/TRBV6-3	many	TRBJ1-5	TGTGCCAGCAGTTACCCTTCATGGGAGGGTCAGATTCCGCCCCAGCATTTT	CASSYPSWEGQIPPQHF
-	TRBV20-1	few	TRBJ2-3	TGCAGTGGCACAAGACAGACTAGCACAGATACGCAGTATTTT	CSGTRQTSTDTQYF
TRBD1	TRBV29-1	few	TRBJ1-2	TGCAGCGCCGAAGGGTTCAGGGGGGCTAACTATGGCTACACCTTC	CSAEGFRGANYGYTF
TRBD2	TRBV6-1	-	TRBJ2-1	TGTGCCAGCACGAGACTAGCGGGGATGCTCCGGCGGGATGAGCAGTTCTTC	CASTRLAGMLRRDEQFF
-	TRBV4-2	few	TRBJ2-1	TGTGCCAGCAGCCAAGCTGACGAGTACAATGAGCAGTTCTTC	CASSQADEYNEQFF
-	TRBV18	few	TRBJ2-3	TGTGCCAGCTCAACGACAGCTTCATTCACAGATACGCAGTATTTT	CASSTTASFTDTQYF
TRBD2	TRBV11-2	-	TRBJ2-1	TGTGCCAGCAGGTCGGAGGGCGGGAGAGATGAGCAGTTCTTC	CASRSEGGRDEQFF
-	TRBV5-1	-	TRBJ1-2	TGCGCCAGCAGCTTAGCCCAATCTAACTATGGCTACACCTTC	CASSLAQSNYGYTF
-	TRBV6-5	few	TRBJ2-1	TGTGCCAGCAGTTACTCCGAGGTCATCTCCTACAATGAGCAGTTCTTC	CASSYSEVISYNEQFF
-	TRBV12-3/TRBV12-4	many	TRBJ2-3	TGTGCCAGTTCATGGAGGGCCGGCACAGATACGCAGTATTTT	CASSWRAGTDTQYF
TRBD1	TRBV7-9	-	TRBJ1-1	TGTGCCAGCAGCTTAGGCGGGACAGGGGGGTACACTGAAGCTTTCTTT	CASSLGGTGGYTEAFF
TRBD1	TRBV28	few	TRBJ1-2	TGTGCCAGCAGTGCCAGGGGGCGAGGTGGCTACACCTTC	CASSARGRGGYTF
TRBD2	TRBV6-5	few	TRBJ2-1	TGTGCCAGCAGTTACGGGGCTAGCGGGTACAATGAGCAGTTCTTC	CASSYGASGYNEQFF
-	TRBV20-1	few	TRBJ2-7	TGCAGTGCTAGAGGGAAAAGTTACGAGCAGTACTTC	CSARGKSYEQYF
-	TRBV12-3/TRBV12-4	few	TRBJ2-1	TGTGCCAGCAGTTTAACGCGTGGGGCCAATGAGCAGTTCTTC	CASSLTRGANEQFF
-	TRBV9	-	TRBJ2-7	TGTGCCAGCAGCGCCGGCGCGGGCAGAACCTACGAGCAGTACTTC	CASSAGAGRTYEQYF
-	TRBV6-1	-	TRBJ1-1	TGTGCCAGCAGGGGGGGGGGAGCGAACACTGAAGCTTTCTTT	CASRGGGANTEAFF
TRBD1	TRBV7-2	-	TRBJ1-4	TGTGCCAGCAGCTTGGGGACAGGGGGCTATGAAAAACTGTTTTTT	CASSLGTGGYEKLFF
-	TRBV4-3	once	TRBJ2-4	TGCGCCAGCAGCCAAGACCGTGTGGGCCTGAGACAGTACTTC	CASSQDRVGLRQYF
TRBD1	TRBV29-1	-	TRBJ1-1	TGCAGCGTTGCAGGGACAGTGAACACTGAAGCTTTCTTT	CSVAGTVNTEAFF
-	TRBV29-1	-	TRBJ2-3	TGCAGCGTTGGAGGCAGGCACACAGATACGCAGTATTTT	CSVGGRHTDTQYF
-	TRBV6-2/TRBV6-3	few	TRBJ2-2	TGTGCCAGCAGATCCAGGGTAACCGGGGAGCTGTTTTTT	CASRSRVTGELFF
-	TRBV7-9	-	TRBJ2-4	TGTGCCAGCAGCTTACGGAGGGAAACGGGGGAGCTAGCCAAAAACATTCAGTACTTC	CASSLRRETGELAKNIQYF
-	TRBV4-1	-	TRBJ2-5	TGCGCCAGCAGCCGGGGCGCGGGGGCGGAAGAGACCCAGTACTTC	CASSRGAGAEETQYF
-	TRBV7-2	-	TRBJ1-4	TGTGCCAGCAGCCGCTACTCGGGGGAAAAACTGTTTTTT	CASSRYSGEKLFF